These 27 T cell receptor beta chains came from one sample sequenced in a study of post-analysis software for immune sequencing data. Unique molecular identifiers were carried by the TCR beta cDNA libraries. TCRdb re-derived calls from the PCR reads in MiXCR, one entry per CDR3 protein. The sample includes hundreds of thousands of distinct CDR3 sequences, 30% of them seen just once. Study-level findings and limits: Roughly 5 TRBV segments, TRBV5-6, TRBV5-1 and TRBV20-1 among them, were found more frequent in patients than controls.

These receptors are not linked to any known antigen. Sequencing was performed on blood. Every receptor here comes from a girl aged 10-17 years with multiple sclerosis.

The chain is built from TRBV4-3 and TRBJ2-2; TRBD2 agrees at 15 bases. Per germline, CDR1 LGHNA and CDR2 YSLEER. CDR3 size: 17 residues. Germline trimming cut 1 base from V and 6 bases from J; bases unmatched to any gene: 3. CDR3 protein: CASSQAGLAGGSGELFF. CDR3 sequence (DNA): TGCGCCAGCAGCCAAGCAGGACTAGCGGGAGGGTCCGGGGAGCTGTTTTTT.

This chain links TRBV20-1 with TRBJ2-3; D is possibly TRBD2 (6 bases). V was pared by 1 base and J by 0 bases, with 17 bases between. CDR3 length: 17 residues. The germline V gene encodes CDR1 DFQATT and CDR2 SNEGSKA (reference sequence). In nucleotides, the CDR3 is TGCAGTGCTAGAGGGGGGTTCGGGGAGGCTAGCACAGATACGCAGTATTTT. As protein: CSARGGFGEASTDTQYF.

V usage is TRBV7-9 and J usage is TRBJ1-2; D unresolved. Trimming left V 1 base short and J 4 bases short, with 13 bases between. The CDR3 contains 15 residues. Germline CDR1 SEHNR, CDR2 FQNEAQ (reference sequence). CDR3 in amino acids: CASSLGAGRVYGYTF. Here the CDR3 DNA reads TGTGCCAGCAGCTTAGGGGCAGGTCGTGTCTATGGCTACACCTTC.

The genes are TRBV9 and TRBJ1-3, with D perhaps TRBD1 (5 bases). The CDR3 runs to 16 residues. The V end was cut by 0 bases, the J end by 4 bases, with 14 bases between. Germline loops: CDR1 SGDLS, CDR2 YYNGEE. The CDR3 sequence: CASSVAPGTVGNTIYF. As DNA, the CDR3 is TGTGCCAGCAGCGTAGCCCCCGGGACGGTGGGAAACACCATATATTTT.

The rearrangement joins TRBV6-1 to TRBJ1-6; 8 bases align to TRBD1. Germline V gives CDR1 MNHNS, CDR2 SASEGT. Trimming took 3 bases from V and 3 from J; bases not matched to a gene: 13. The CDR3 has 19 amino acids. The CDR3 spells CASSDMAPGTGDYNSPLHF. In nucleotides, the CDR3 is TGTGCCAGCAGTGACATGGCCCCCGGGACAGGAGACTATAATTCACCCCTCCACTTT.

The J gene is TRBJ1-2, the V gene TRBV29-1; D remains ambiguous. This CDR3 has 11 residues. Germline values: CDR1 SQVTM, CDR2 ANQGSEA. Deletions cut 4 bases from V and 1 base from J, with 4 bases between. CDR3 region: CSVVVNYGYTF. In DNA form, the CDR3 reads TGCAGCGTTGTCGTTAACTATGGCTACACCTTC.

The chain carries TRBV7-9 and TRBJ2-1, with 9 bases identical to TRBD2. Looked up from germline, CDR1 is SEHNR and CDR2 is FQNEAQ (reference sequence). CDR3 length equals 17 residues. J gave up 2 bases and V 3 bases, and 8 bases lay outside the gene matches. This CDR3 reads CASSFNGGGGTYNEQFF. The CDR3 nucleotides are TGTGCCAGCAGCTTCAATGGCGGGGGGGGAACCTACAATGAGCAGTTCTTC.

This clonotype was detected a few times. The chain is built from TRBV6-6 and TRBJ2-5, with no clear D. The CDR3 length is 16 residues. V was pared by 6 bases and J by 1 base, with 18 bases between. Germline CDR1 is MNHNY and CDR2 is SVGAGI (reference sequence). The CDR3 loop reads CASSVSPRQVQETQYF. CDR3 DNA sequence: TGTGCCAGCAGCGTAAGCCCAAGACAAGTCCAAGAGACCCAGTACTTC.

This sequence joins TRBV29-1 and TRBJ2-1; 10 bases line up with TRBD2. Unmatched junction bases numbered 12, after V lost 6 bases and J lost 7 bases. Germline-derived CDR1 and CDR2 are SQVTM and ANQGSEA. The CDR3 has 15 amino acids. CDR3 sequence (DNA): TGCAGCGTCACGAAGCGGGAGGGCCGAGGGAATGAGCAGTTCTTC. This gives the protein CSVTKREGRGNEQFF.

This chain uses TRBV12-3 or TRBV12-4 with TRBJ2-7; 7 positions match TRBD1. With V trimmed by 7 bases and J by 9 bases, 21 bases remained unmatched. The CDR3 extends over 16 amino acids. The CDR3 reads CASTISPGTAPVGQYF. In DNA form, the CDR3 reads TGTGCCAGCACCATTAGTCCGGGGACAGCTCCCGTGGGGCAGTACTTC.

This clonotype has only a few counts. The rearrangement uses TRBV5-4 and TRBJ2-3, with 8 bases lining up with TRBD2. The germline V gene has CDR1 SGHNT and CDR2 YYREEE (reference sequence). The CDR3 extends over 17 amino acids. V was clipped by 4 bases and J by 2 bases; unmatched bases: 12. The CDR3: CASSTSQLADFTDTQYF. The CDR3 DNA is TGTGCCAGCAGCACGTCGCAACTAGCGGATTTCACAGATACGCAGTATTTT. The variable domain in full, with the rest retrieved from reference TRBV5-4 and TRBJ2-3, is ETGVTQSPTHLIKTRGQQVTLRCSSQSGHNTVSWYQQALGQGPQFIFQYYREEENGRGNFPPRFSGLQFPNYSSELNVNALELDDSALYLCASSTSQLADFTDTQYFGPGTRLTVL.

This clonotype showed up just once. The V gene is TRBV10-3, the J gene TRBJ2-7; the D gene could be TRBD1 or TRBD2 (5 bases each). Trimming removed 3 bases at V and 1 base at J, with 10 bases between. The CDR3 sequence is 14 residues long. Germline CDR1 ENHRY, CDR2 SYGVKD. The DNA for the CDR3 is TGTGCCATCAGTGAACGGGGCGGGTCCTACGAGCAGTACTTC. Its protein product is CAISERGGSYEQYF.

The rearrangement links TRBV7-2 to TRBJ2-3; the match to TRBD2 covers 7 bases. J was trimmed by 2 bases and V by 5 bases; bases with no gene match: 7. This CDR3 is 15 amino acids long. Germline loops: CDR1 SGHTA, CDR2 FQGNSA. CDR3 in DNA: TGTGCCAGCAGCGTGACTAGCCTCTTCACAGATACGCAGTATTTT. Translation: CASSVTSLFTDTQYF.

This clonotype occurred once. The chain couples TRBV29-1 to TRBJ2-7; D not resolved. Germline-derived CDR1 and CDR2 are SQVTM and ANQGSEA. The CDR3 totals 11 residues. The V end lost 6 bases, the J end lost 7 bases, and 13 bases lay between the germline ends. The CDR3 region has the DNA TGCAGCGTCATGTTTTACAATGAGCAGTACTTC. Its protein is CSVMFYNEQYF.

J is TRBJ1-5 and V is TRBV6-5; 9 bases agree with TRBD1. CDR3 length: 21 amino acids. Germline CDR1 is MNHEY and CDR2 is SVGAGI. The V segment lost 2 bases and the J segment 1 base; nucleotides outside the gene matches: 18. CDR3 region: CASSYRTPGQGPEGSNQPQHF. For the CDR3, the DNA is TGTGCCAGCAGTTACCGTACACCGGGACAGGGCCCGGAGGGAAGCAATCAGCCCCAGCATTTT.

This clonotype was picked up one time. The rearrangement joins TRBV4-3 to TRBJ2-7; D is possibly TRBD1 or TRBD2 (6 bases each). V was trimmed by 2 bases and J by 3 bases, leaving 8 bases between them. Germline V CDR1 and CDR2: LGHNA, YSLEER. CDR3 length equals 13 residues. The CDR3: CASSQRGDYEQYF. CDR3 DNA: TGCGCCAGCAGCCAAAGGGGGGACTACGAGCAGTACTTC.

The chain joins TRBV29-1 to TRBJ2-2; 9 bases are a match to TRBD1. This CDR3 has 13 residues. Germline lookup yields CDR1 SQVTM and CDR2 ANQGSEA. Trimming took 1 base from V and 7 from J; bases not matched to a gene: 1. The CDR3 coding sequence is TGCAGCGTTGAAGGGACAGGGGTCGGGGAGCTGTTTTTT. This translates into CSVEGTGVGELFF.

The chain is built from TRBV6-5 and TRBJ2-3; 8 nucleotides agree with TRBD1. Germline CDR1 reads MNHEY; CDR2 reads SVGAGI. The CDR3 loop spans 16 amino acids. The V segment lost 5 bases and the J segment 2 bases; nucleotides outside the gene matches: 9. The CDR3 loop reads CASSQPRDRITDTQYF. The CDR3 DNA reads as TGTGCCAGCAGTCAGCCACGGGACAGGATCACAGATACGCAGTATTTT.

V is TRBV7-2 and J is TRBJ1-1; D is unresolved. The CDR3 extends over 14 amino acids. Germline loops: CDR1 SGHTA, CDR2 FQGNSA. V was pared by 8 bases and J by 3 bases, with 16 bases between. The CDR3 DNA reads TGTGCCAGCGGCCGTACTTCAGCGGACACTGAAGCTTTCTTT. Residues: CASGRTSADTEAFF.

This clonotype was detected only a few times. The CDR3 region is CASSRPGQGGGYTF. CDR3 nucleotide sequence: TGTGCCAGCAGCCGACCGGGACAGGGAGGCGGCTACACCTTC. The chain joins TRBV27 to TRBJ1-2, with 9 bases identical to TRBD1. There are 14 residues in the CDR3. J lost 8 bases, V lost 6 bases, and 10 bases had no gene match. The germline CDR1 and CDR2 sequences are MNHEY and SMNVEV (reference sequence).

This clonotype was seen repeatedly, ten times or more. The chain employs TRBV6-5 and TRBJ2-1; D unresolved. CDR1 is MNHEY, CDR2 SVGAGI, per germline. The CDR3 totals 14 residues. Trimming pared 7 bases from V and 6 bases from J, leaving 16 bases between. CDR3 region: CASIKSTASNEQFF. CDR3 sequence (DNA): TGTGCCAGCATCAAGTCGACCGCGTCCAATGAGCAGTTCTTC.

This clonotype was counted many times. This sequence joins TRBV7-2 and TRBJ2-5; a weak D match, TRBD1 (6 bases). This CDR3 has 13 residues. V was trimmed by 2 bases and J by 5 bases, leaving 9 bases between them. Looked up from germline, CDR1 is SGHTA and CDR2 is FQGNSA. The CDR3 coding sequence is TGTGCCAGCAGCTTACAGGGGCCCGAGACCCAGTACTTC. Translation gives CASSLQGPETQYF.

This chain links TRBV3-1 with TRBJ2-5, with D possibly called TRBD1 or TRBD2 (5 bases each). The end of the DNA is better explained by TRBJ2-7, so the J call may be wrong. This CDR3 contains 17 residues. In germline, CDR1 is LGHDT, CDR2 YNNKEL (reference sequence). The DNA for the CDR3 is TGTGCCAGCAGCCAAGATCCGGGACCGAGTAACTCCTACGAGCAGTACTTC. It yields the protein CASSQDPGPSNSYEQYF.

This clonotype was picked up a small number of times. The chain couples TRBV5-1 to TRBJ1-1; perhaps TRBD1 as D (6 bases). CDR1 is SGHRS, CDR2 YFSETQ, per germline. CDR3 length: 16 amino acids. V was cut by 2 bases and J by 3 bases, with 17 bases left in between. The DNA of the CDR3 is TGCGCCAGCAGCTTACACCGGGACAAAAGCTACACTGAAGCTTTCTTT. Translated: CASSLHRDKSYTEAFF.

This clonotype was seen a handful of times. DNA for the CDR3: TGCAGTGCTCACGCGGGGTTCTCCTACAATGAGCAGTTCTTC. Translated: CSAHAGFSYNEQFF. The J gene is TRBJ2-1, the V gene TRBV20-1, with D perhaps TRBD2 (6 bases). The germline V gene encodes CDR1 DFQATT and CDR2 SNEGSKA (reference sequence). The CDR3 is made up of 14 amino acids. Trimming left V 5 bases short and J 0 bases short, with 11 bases between.

V is TRBV21-1 and J is TRBJ2-5; whether TRBD1, the table's D call, matches the DNA was not checked. The J call is doubtful: the DNA matches TRBJ2-7 better. TRBV21-1 is tagged as a pseudogene. The CDR3 sequence is 17 residues long. The CDR3 nucleotides are TGTGCCAGCAGCAAAGCCCTAGGGGACAGGGGTTTGTACGAGCAGTACTTC. Translated: CASSKALGDRGLYEQYF.

This clonotype was detected a few times. The V gene is TRBV7-9, the J gene TRBJ1-2; D might be TRBD1 (6 bases). The CDR3 sequence is 11 residues long. Trimming took 5 bases from V and 12 from J, leaving 13 bases between them. Germline V CDR1 and CDR2: SEHNR, FQNEAQ (reference sequence). CDR3 bases: TGTGCCAGCAGCGAATACAGGGACGACACCTTC. The encoded protein is CASSEYRDDTF.